This TCR beta chain was observed in a study of vaccination and CD4 T cells after COVID-19. The wider study: With a range of 35 to 161, the median interval from diagnosis to drawing post-COVID samples was approximately 100 days.

A note on this clonotype: Its antigen is not known.

The Oncomine TCR Beta short-read assay sequenced DNA from cultured CD4+ T cells. Extraction of genomic DNA was performed on cultured CD4+ T cells. TCRdb recomputed calls from the PCR reads with MiXCR, one row per CDR3 protein. The sample includes 3,000 to 4,500 distinct CDR3 sequences, approximately 22% seen only once; the top ten take 15%. Study-wide findings and caveats: Clonotypes reactive to SARS-CoV-2 had a median that went up from approximately 21 to 38, but not significantly.

The treatment: approximately 9-day PBMC culture with coronavirus spike peptide pools or control peptides (ViraFEST assay). According to the study, CD4+ T cells from the unexposed donor were gathered ahead of the COVID-19 pandemic (2011-2018). This TCR derives from a human donor in good health. Sequenced sample: CD4+ T cells from blood, cultured in vitro.

CDR3 nucleotides: TGTGCCAGCAGCTCAAACAGGGGTGGTAACTATGGCTACACCTTC. Residues: CASSSNRGGNYGYTF. V usage is TRBV7-9 and J usage is TRBJ1-2, with 7 bases fitting TRBD1. The CDR3 runs to 15 residues. Germline CDR1 is SEHNR and CDR2 is FQNEAQ (reference sequence). V lost 4 bases and J lost 1; bases outside the gene matches: 6.